A selection of T cell receptor beta chains follows, all from one sample in a study of cytomegalovirus exposure and HLA in healthy donors. Sequencing was performed with immunoSEQ multiplex PCR; in TCRdb, only in-frame clones are kept and a portion is missing. The table records 100,000 or so clones, around 80% of them present only once. The material sequenced was PBMCs. The source of these receptors is a woman between 45 and 65 years old in good health and CMV-seropositive. The CDR3 runs from the conserved cysteine through the conserved F or W. Fields, in order: clone size, J gene, D gene, V gene, CDR3 DNA, CDR3 protein. D genes are given only for firm matches. Rows give clone size only sometimes, using once, few, many, or a class for an expanded clone.

NA,TRBJ2-1,TRBD1,TRBV2,TGTGCCAGCAGGGAGTCAGGGACAGAGTTCTACAATGAGCAGTTCTTC,CASRESGTEFYNEQFF
NA,TRBJ2-2,NA,TRBV6-5,TGTGCCAGCACCCAAGGGAGGGGGGAGCTGTTTTTT,CASTQGRGELFF
NA,TRBJ2-2,NA,TRBV9,TGTGCCAGCAGCGAAGCCGGTACCGGGGAGCTGTTTTTT,CASSEAGTGELFF
NA,TRBJ1-2,TRBD1,TRBV5-6,TGTGCCAGCAGCTTGTGGCAGGGGGCCCACTATGGCTACACCTTC,CASSLWQGAHYGYTF
NA,TRBJ1-5,NA,TRBV19,TGTGCCAGTAGGGACCAATTCAGGGATCAGCCCCAGCATTTT,CASRDQFRDQPQHF
NA,TRBJ2-7,NA,TRBV11-2,TGTGCCAGCAGCTTTTTGGGCAGCTCCTACGAGCAGTACTTC,CASSFLGSSYEQYF
NA,TRBJ2-7,NA,TRBV29-1,TGCAGCGTTGAAGATCCCAGTCGTTTTAACGAGCAGTACTTC,CSVEDPSRFNEQYF
few,TRBJ1-5,NA,TRBV2,TGTGCCAGCAGTCGGGACTACAATCAGCCCCAGCATTTT,CASSRDYNQPQHF
few,TRBJ2-1,TRBD1,TRBV7-3,TGTGCCAGCAGCTTAAAGACAGGGATAGAGCAGTTCTTC,CASSLKTGIEQFF
NA,TRBJ2-7,TRBD2,TRBV30,TGTGCCTGGAGTGTAATAGCGGGCTACGAGCAGTACTTC,CAWSVIAGYEQYF
once,TRBJ2-2,NA,TRBV6-8,TGTGCCAGCAGTCCCACAGGGAACACCGGGGAGCTGTTTTTT,CASSPTGNTGELFF
once,TRBJ2-2,TRBD1,TRBV5-8,TGTGCCAGCAGCCCCAGGACAGGGGGCCGGGGGGAGCTGTTTTTT,CASSPRTGGRGELFF
NA,TRBJ1-4,NA,TRBV6-5,TGTGCCAGCAGGTCGGGACACGAGGAAAAACTGTTTTTT,CASRSGHEEKLFF
once,TRBJ2-2,NA,TRBV5-4,TGTGCCAGCAGCTTGGGGGGTGGCGGGCCTCGCAACACCGGGGAGCTGTTTTTT,CASSLGGGGPRNTGELFF
once,TRBJ2-1,TRBD2,TRBV11-3,TGTGCCAGCAGCCCGGGGACTAGCGGGAGGGCTACTACCGGCTACAATGAGCAGTTCTTC,CASSPGTSGRATTGYNEQFF
NA,TRBJ2-7,NA,TRBV4-1,TGCGCCAGCAGCCAAATCCAGGGTACCTACGAGCAGTACTTC,CASSQIQGTYEQYF
NA,TRBJ1-1,TRBD1,TRBV7-9,TGTGCCAGCAGCTTAGGGGGACAGACCAACACTGAAGCTTTCTTT,CASSLGGQTNTEAFF
few,TRBJ2-5,NA,TRBV4-1,TGCGCCAGCAGCCAAGTAAGGGGAGAGACCCAGTACTTC,CASSQVRGETQYF
few,TRBJ1-5,TRBD1,TRBV30,TGTGCCTGGAGTGTACAGGGGGGTCGTCAGCCCCAGCATTTT,CAWSVQGGRQPQHF
NA,TRBJ2-5,TRBD1,TRBV5-4,TGTGCCAGCAGCTCCCGGACAGGGATAGAGGAGACCCAGTACTTC,CASSSRTGIEETQYF
NA,TRBJ2-7,NA,TRBV6-5,TGTGCCAGCAGCCCGGGTGTAACTAGCTCCTACGAGCAGTACTTC,CASSPGVTSSYEQYF
few,TRBJ2-7,TRBD1,TRBV28,TGTGCCAGCAGTTATGCTACGGGACAGGGGGCATGGGAGCAGTACTTC,CASSYATGQGAWEQYF
NA,TRBJ2-7,TRBD1,TRBV7-4,TGTGCCAGCACCCGGAATCGGACAGGGGGCATTGAAAGACACCACGAGCAGTACTTC,CASTRNRTGGIERHHEQYF
NA,TRBJ2-2,NA,TRBV5-1,TGCGCCAGCAGCTTCGGCGGGGAGCTGTTTTTT,CASSFGGELFF
NA,TRBJ1-2,NA,TRBV13,TGTGCCAGCAGCTTAAGGGACAACCGACTTAACTATGGCTACACCTTC,CASSLRDNRLNYGYTF